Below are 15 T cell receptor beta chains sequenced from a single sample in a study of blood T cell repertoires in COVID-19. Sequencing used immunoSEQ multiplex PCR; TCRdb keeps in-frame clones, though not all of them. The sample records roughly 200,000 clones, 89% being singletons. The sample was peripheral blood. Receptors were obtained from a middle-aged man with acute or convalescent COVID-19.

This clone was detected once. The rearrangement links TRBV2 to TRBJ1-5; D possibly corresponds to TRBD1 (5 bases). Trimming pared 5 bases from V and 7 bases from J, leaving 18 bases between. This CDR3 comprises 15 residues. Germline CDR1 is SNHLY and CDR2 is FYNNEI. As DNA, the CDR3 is TGTGCCAGCAGTAAAGGGAGGGGTGAGGGACAGCCCCAGCATTTT. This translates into CASSKGRGEGQPQHF.

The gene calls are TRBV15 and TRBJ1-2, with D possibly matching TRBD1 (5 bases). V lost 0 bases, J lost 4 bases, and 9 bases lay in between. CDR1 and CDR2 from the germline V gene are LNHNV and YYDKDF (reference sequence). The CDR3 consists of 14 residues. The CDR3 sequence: CATSREWGGYGYTF. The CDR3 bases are TGTGCCACCAGCAGAGAGTGGGGGGGCTATGGCTACACCTTC.

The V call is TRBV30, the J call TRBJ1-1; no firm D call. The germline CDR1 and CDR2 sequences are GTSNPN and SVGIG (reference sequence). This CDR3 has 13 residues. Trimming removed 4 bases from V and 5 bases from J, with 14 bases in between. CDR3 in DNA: TGTGCCTGGAAGTCAAATGGTCTAACTGAAGCTTTCTTT. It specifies CAWKSNGLTEAFF.

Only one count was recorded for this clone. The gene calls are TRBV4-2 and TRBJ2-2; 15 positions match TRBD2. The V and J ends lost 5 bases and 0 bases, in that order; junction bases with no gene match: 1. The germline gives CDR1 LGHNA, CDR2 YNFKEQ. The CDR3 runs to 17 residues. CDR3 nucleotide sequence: TGTGCCAGCAGCAGGACTAGCGGGGGGGCGAACACCGGGGAGCTGTTTTTT. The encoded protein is CASSRTSGGANTGELFF.

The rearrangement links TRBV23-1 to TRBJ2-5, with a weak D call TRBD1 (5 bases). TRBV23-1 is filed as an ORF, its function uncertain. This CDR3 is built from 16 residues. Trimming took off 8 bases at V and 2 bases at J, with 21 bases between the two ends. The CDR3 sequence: CASQIGARKTQETQYF. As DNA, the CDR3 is TGCGCCAGCCAAATAGGGGCAAGGAAAACACAAGAGACCCAGTACTTC.

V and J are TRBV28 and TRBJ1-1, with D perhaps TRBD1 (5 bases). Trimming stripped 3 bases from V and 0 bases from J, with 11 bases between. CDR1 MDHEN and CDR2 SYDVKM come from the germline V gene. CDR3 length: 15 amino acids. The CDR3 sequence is CASSLRTIMNTEAFF. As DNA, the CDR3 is TGTGCCAGCAGTTTGAGGACAATCATGAACACTGAAGCTTTCTTT. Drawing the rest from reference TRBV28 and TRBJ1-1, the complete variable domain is DVKVTQSSRYLVKRTGEKVFLECVQDMDHENMFWYRQDPGLGLRLIYFSYDVKMKEKGDIPEGYSVSREKKERFSLILESASTNQTSMYLCASSLRTIMNTEAFFGQGTRLTVV.

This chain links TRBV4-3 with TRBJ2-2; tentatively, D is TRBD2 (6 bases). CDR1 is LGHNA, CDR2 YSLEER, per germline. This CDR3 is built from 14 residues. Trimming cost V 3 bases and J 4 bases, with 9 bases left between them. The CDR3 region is CASSHTSTTGELFF. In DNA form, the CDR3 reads TGCGCCAGCAGCCACACTAGCACCACCGGGGAGCTGTTTTTT.

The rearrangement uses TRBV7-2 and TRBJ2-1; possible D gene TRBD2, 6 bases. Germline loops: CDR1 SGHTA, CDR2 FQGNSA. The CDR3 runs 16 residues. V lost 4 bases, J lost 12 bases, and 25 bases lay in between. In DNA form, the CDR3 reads TGTGCCAGCAGCTCAGAACCGGGACTGCACCTCGGGGGGCAGTTCTTC. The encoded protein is CASSSEPGLHLGGQFF.

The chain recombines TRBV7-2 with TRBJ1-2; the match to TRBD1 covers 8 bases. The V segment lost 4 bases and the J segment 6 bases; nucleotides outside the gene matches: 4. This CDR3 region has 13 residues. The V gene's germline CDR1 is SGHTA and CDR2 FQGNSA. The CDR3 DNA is TGTGCCAGCAGCTCCCGGGACAGGAATGGCTACACCTTC. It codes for CASSSRDRNGYTF.

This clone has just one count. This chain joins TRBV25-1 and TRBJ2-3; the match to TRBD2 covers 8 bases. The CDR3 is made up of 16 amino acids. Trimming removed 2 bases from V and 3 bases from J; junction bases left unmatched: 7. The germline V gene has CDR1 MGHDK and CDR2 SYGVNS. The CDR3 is CASSEVLSGVTDTQYF. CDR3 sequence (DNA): TGTGCCAGCAGTGAAGTCCTTAGCGGGGTTACAGATACGCAGTATTTT.

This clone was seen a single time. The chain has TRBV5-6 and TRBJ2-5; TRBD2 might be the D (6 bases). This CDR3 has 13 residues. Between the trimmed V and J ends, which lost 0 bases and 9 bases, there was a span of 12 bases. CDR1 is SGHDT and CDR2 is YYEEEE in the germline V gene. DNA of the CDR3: TGTGCCAGCAGCTTGGCCCTGGGGGAGGCCCAGTACTTC. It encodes CASSLALGEAQYF.

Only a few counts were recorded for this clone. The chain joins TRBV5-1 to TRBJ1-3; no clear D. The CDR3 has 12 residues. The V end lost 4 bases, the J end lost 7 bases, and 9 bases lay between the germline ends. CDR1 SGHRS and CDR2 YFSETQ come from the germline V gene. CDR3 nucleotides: TGCGCCAGCAGCCCAGATCTCAACACCATATATTTT. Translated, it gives CASSPDLNTIYF. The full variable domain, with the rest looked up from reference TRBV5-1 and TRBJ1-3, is KAGVTQTPRYLIKTRGQQVTLSCSPISGHRSVSWYQQTPGQGLQFLFEYFSETQRNKGNFPGRFSGRQFSNSRSEMNVSTLELGDSALYLCASSPDLNTIYFGEGSWLTVV.

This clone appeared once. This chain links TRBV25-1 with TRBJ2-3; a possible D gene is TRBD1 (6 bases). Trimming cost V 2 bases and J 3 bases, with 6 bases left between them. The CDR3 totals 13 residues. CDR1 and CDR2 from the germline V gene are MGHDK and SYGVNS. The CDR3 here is CASSERGTDTQYF. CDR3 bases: TGTGCCAGCAGTGAAAGGGGGACAGATACGCAGTATTTT. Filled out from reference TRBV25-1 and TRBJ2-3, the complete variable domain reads EADIYQTPRYLVIGTGKKITLECSQTMGHDKMYWYQQDPGMELHLIHYSYGVNSTEKGDLSSESTVSRIRTEHFPLTLESARPSHTSQYLCASSERGTDTQYFGPGTRLTVL.

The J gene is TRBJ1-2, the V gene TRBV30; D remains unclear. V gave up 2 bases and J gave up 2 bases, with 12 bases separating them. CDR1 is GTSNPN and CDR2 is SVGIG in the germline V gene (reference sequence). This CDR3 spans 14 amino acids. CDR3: CAWSQEGLNYGYTF. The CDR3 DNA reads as TGTGCCTGGAGTCAAGAGGGCCTCAACTATGGCTACACCTTC.

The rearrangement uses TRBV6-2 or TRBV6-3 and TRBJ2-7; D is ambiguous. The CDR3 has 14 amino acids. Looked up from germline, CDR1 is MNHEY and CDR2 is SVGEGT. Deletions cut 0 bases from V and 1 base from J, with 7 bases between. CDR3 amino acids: CASSYSGTSYEQYF. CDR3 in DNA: TGTGCCAGCAGTTACTCGGGCACATCCTACGAGCAGTACTTC.